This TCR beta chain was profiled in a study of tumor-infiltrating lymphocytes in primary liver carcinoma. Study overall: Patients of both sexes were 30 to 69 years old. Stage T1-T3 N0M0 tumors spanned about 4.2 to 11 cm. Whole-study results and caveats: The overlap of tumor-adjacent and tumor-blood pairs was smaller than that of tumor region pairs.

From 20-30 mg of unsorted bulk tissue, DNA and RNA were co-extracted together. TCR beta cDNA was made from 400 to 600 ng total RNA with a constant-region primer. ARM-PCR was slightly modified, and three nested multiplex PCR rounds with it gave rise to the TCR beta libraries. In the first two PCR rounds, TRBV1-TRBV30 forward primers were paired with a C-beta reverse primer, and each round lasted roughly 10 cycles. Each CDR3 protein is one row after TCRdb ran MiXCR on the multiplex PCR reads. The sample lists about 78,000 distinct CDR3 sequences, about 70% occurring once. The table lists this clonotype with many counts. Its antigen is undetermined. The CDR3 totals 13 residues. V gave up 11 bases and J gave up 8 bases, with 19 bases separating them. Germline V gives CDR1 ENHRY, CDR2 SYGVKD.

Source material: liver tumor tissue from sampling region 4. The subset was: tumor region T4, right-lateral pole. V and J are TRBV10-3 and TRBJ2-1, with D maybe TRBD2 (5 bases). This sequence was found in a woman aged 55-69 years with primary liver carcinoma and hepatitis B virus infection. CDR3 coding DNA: TGTGCCCCCCAACCTAGTAGGCGGGATGAGCAGTTCTTC. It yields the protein CAPQPSRRDEQFF.